A single sample is the source of the 4 T cell receptor beta chains below, sequenced in a study of blood T cell repertoires in COVID-19. Here immunoSEQ multiplex PCR was the method, and the copy in TCRdb shows in-frame clones only, minus some. The sample lists under 200,000 clones, about 82% occurring once. The sample comprised peripheral blood. The receptors were sampled from a man between 60 and 75 years old with COVID-19, enrolled during active disease.

CDR3 amino acids: CASSLGLTGELFF. Here the CDR3 DNA reads TGTGCCAGCAGTCTTGGGCTCACCGGGGAGCTGTTTTTT. The V and J genes are TRBV6-6 and TRBJ2-2; D is unclear. The CDR3 length is 13 residues. The V gene's germline CDR1 is MNHNY and CDR2 SVGAGI (reference sequence). V was shortened by 5 bases and J by 4 bases, with 8 bases between the two germline ends.

This clone has a handful of counts. The chain joins TRBV3-1 (or the pseudogene TRBV3-2) to TRBJ2-3; perhaps TRBD1 as D (5 bases). Germline values: CDR1 LGHDT, CDR2 YNNKEL (reference sequence). This CDR3 spans 15 amino acids. V was clipped by 3 bases and J by 7 bases, with 17 bases between them. CDR3 bases: TGTGCCAGCAGCCATCCAGGGAAGGGCAAAAATACGCAGTATTTT. Protein product: CASSHPGKGKNTQYF.

This chain uses TRBV27 with TRBJ2-1, with TRBD1 identical over 7 bases. V lost 6 bases and J lost 1; bases outside the gene matches: 9. The CDR3 is 16 amino acids. Germline assignment: CDR1 MNHEY and CDR2 SMNVEV (reference sequence). The DNA of the CDR3 is TGTGCCAGCAGCCCCGACAGGGACCCTTCCTACAATGAGCAGTTCTTC. This codes for CASSPDRDPSYNEQFF.

The chain carries TRBV28 and TRBJ2-3; 12 bases match TRBD2. In germline, CDR1 is MDHEN, CDR2 SYDVKM. The trim removed 6 bases at V and 5 bases at J, leaving 6 bases unmatched. The CDR3 contains 15 residues. Here the CDR3 reads CASRTSGSRGDTQYF. The CDR3 DNA reads TGTGCCAGCAGGACTAGCGGGAGCCGCGGAGATACGCAGTATTTT.